This T cell receptor beta chain is from a study of CD8+CD57+ T cells in acquired aplastic anemia. Study-wide background: Around 3.2 ug was the average amount of DNA from sorted CD4+ and CD8+ cells. General observations from the study: Patients and controls were found to share some 30 CD8+ CDR3 sequences.

Trimming took off 0 bases at V and 3 bases at J, with 16 bases between the two ends. Germline V CDR1 and CDR2: DFQATT, SNEGSKA (reference sequence). The CDR3 sequence is 16 residues long. In the case of this clonotype: Its specificity is unknown.

Using genomic DNA as the template, TCR beta VDJ and CDR3 profiling was carried out. Each CDR3 protein is one row after TCRdb ran MiXCR on the reads. This table holds some 140,000 distinct CDR3 sequences, 52% found once. Sequencing was done on patients that had shown CD8+CD57+ cell expansion by flow cytometry. Acquired aplastic anemia of severe grade affected all patients. J is TRBJ2-3 and V is TRBV20-1; tentatively, D is TRBD1 (5 bases). The sequence derives from a human donor with aplastic anemia. Specimen: sorted CD4+, CD8+, or CD8+CD57+ T cells (not recorded which) from PBMCs. The CDR3 nucleotides are TGCAGTGCTAGAGAGGGGCTCAGCCGGGTTACAGATACGCAGTATTTT. The encoded protein is CSAREGLSRVTDTQYF.